This T cell receptor beta chain was found in a study of OX40 agonist ivuxolimab in advanced cancers. Notes on the study in general: The study found that CD8+ T cells averaged more expanded clones than CD4+. Antigen specificity of clonally expanded peripheral T cells was not established.

Trimming took off 4 bases at V and 8 bases at J, with 11 bases between the two ends. This CDR3 is built from 12 residues. Germline loops: CDR1 ENHRY, CDR2 SYGVKD. It was autoimmune disease history or systemic immunosuppression that excluded patients. Sampling of blood occurred at baseline, cycle 4 day 1, and cycle 7 day 1. Measured with immunoSEQ multiplex PCR; TCRdb has only the in-frame clones, and not every one. The sample includes over 85,000 clones, 93% of them seen just once. Concerning this clone itself: Its antigen is not identified.

The chain uses TRBV10-3 and TRBJ1-2; D is unclear. The sequence was obtained from an adult with an advanced solid tumor such as melanoma, head and neck, liver or kidney cancer. This specimen was CD4+ or CD8+ T cells sorted from blood, taken in a trial of the OX40 agonist ivuxolimab. CDR3 region: CAISVQEGGYTF. As DNA, the CDR3 is TGTGCCATCAGTGTTCAGGAAGGCGGCTACACCTTC.